This TCR beta chain came from a study of early T cells in non-severe SARS-CoV-2 infection. Study details: Chains were not paired, and sequencing was done on bulk RNA from unsorted whole blood. Findings and caveats of the study: Matches to VDJdb favored anti-spike CD8 responses and missed private and CD4 specificities.

The V end was cut by 7 bases, the J end by 1 base, with 10 bases between. The CDR3 has 14 amino acids. Germline CDR1 and CDR2: LNHDA and SQIVND (reference sequence). Turning to this clonotype: What it binds is not known.

As part of library construction, unique molecular identifiers were attached to individual cDNA molecules. One entry per CDR3 protein, called by TCRdb with MiXCR from the 5' RACE reads. The sample carries fewer than 85,000 distinct CDR3 sequences, about 10% recorded once. The clonotype was recovered from an adult who was a healthcare worker with PCR-confirmed SARS-CoV-2 infection or an uninfected control (not recorded which). This sample comprised whole blood, obtained at baseline. The chain couples TRBV19 to TRBJ1-4; the D is unclear. The chain's CDR3 is CASTNRLTNEKLFF. The CDR3 region has the DNA TGTGCCAGTACCAATCGGCTAACTAATGAAAAACTGTTTTTT.